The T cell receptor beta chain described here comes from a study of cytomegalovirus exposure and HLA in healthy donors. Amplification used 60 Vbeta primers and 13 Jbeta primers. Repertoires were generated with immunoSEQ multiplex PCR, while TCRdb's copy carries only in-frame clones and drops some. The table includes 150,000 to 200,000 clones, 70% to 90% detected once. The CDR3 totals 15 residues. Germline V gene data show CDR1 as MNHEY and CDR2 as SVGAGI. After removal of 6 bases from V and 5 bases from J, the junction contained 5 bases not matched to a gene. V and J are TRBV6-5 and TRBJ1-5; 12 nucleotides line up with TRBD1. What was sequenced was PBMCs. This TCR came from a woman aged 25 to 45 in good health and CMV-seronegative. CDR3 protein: CASRPGQGAYQPQHF. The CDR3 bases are TGTGCCAGCAGGCCGGGACAGGGGGCTTATCAGCCCCAGCATTTT.